This TCR beta chain derives from a study of human T cells and chemical hapten exposure. Study at large: Weekly administration of diphenylcyclopropenone to the scalp of patients continued throughout the roughly 24-week study.

Time point reported: patch test 3, about 24 weeks after DPC sensitization. Treatment reported: therapeutic diphenylcyclopropenone sensitization with weekly scalp DPC. Blood sampling preceded each patch test application. The germline V and J ends were trimmed by 6 bases and 0 bases, with 12 bases remaining between them. CDR3 size: 14 residues. Germline CDR1 SGHRS, CDR2 YFSETQ. The library tagged individual cDNA molecules with unique molecular identifiers. TCRdb analysed the RACE reads with MiXCR anew, one entry per CDR3 protein. The sample has about 84,000 distinct CDR3 sequences; approximately 11% are singletons.

The source material was whole blood, sampled in connection with sensitization to the hapten diphenylcyclopropenone (DPC). The rearrangement links TRBV5-1 to TRBJ2-5; D is perhaps TRBD2 (6 bases). This clonotype was obtained from a woman aged 45 to 65 with alopecia areata. Some clones in this sample may be carry-over from other donors' samples. The CDR3 bases are TGCGCCAGCATGGAGGGACCGAACCAAGAGACCCAGTACTTC. Its protein is CASMEGPNQETQYF. The variable domain in full, with the rest retrieved from reference TRBV5-1 and TRBJ2-5, is KAGVTQTPRYLIKTRGQQVTLSCSPISGHRSVSWYQQTPGQGLQFLFEYFSETQRNKGNFPGRFSGRQFSNSRSEMNVSTLELGDSALYLCASMEGPNQETQYFGPGTRLLVL.